The 32 T cell receptor beta chains reported below all come from one sample, sequenced in a study of blood T cell repertoires in COVID-19. TCRdb's copy holds only in-frame clones and misses some; the assay was immunoSEQ multiplex PCR. The sample yields about 160,000 clones, about four fifths seen once. Sequencing input: peripheral blood. All receptors derive from a woman aged 60 to 75 with COVID-19, enrolled during active disease.

V gene TRBV6-5 combines with J gene TRBJ1-2; D is possibly TRBD1 (6 bases). V lost 5 bases, J lost 10 bases, and 17 bases lay in between. This CDR3 spans 13 amino acids. The V gene's germline CDR1 is MNHEY and CDR2 SVGAGI. CDR3 nucleotides: TGTGCCAGCAGTCAAAAGGGGGTCCCTGTCTACACCTTC. It translates to CASSQKGVPVYTF.

This clone came up a few times. The chain carries TRBV27 and TRBJ1-2, with 9 bases fitting TRBD1. Germline V gene lookup returns CDR1 MNHEY and CDR2 SMNVEV (reference sequence). The V and J ends lost 5 bases and 2 bases, in that order; junction bases with no gene match: 6. The CDR3 contains 15 residues. The CDR3 here is CASSPAGQGNYGYTF. Here the CDR3 DNA reads TGTGCCAGCAGTCCGGCGGGACAGGGCAACTATGGCTACACCTTC.

The chain is built from TRBV5-1 and TRBJ2-3; D possibly corresponds to TRBD2 (7 bases). V was shortened by 1 base and J by 2 bases, with 11 bases between the two germline ends. The CDR3 is 15 residues long. Germline values: CDR1 SGHRS, CDR2 YFSETQ. The CDR3 sequence: CASSLWRGHTDTQYF. The DNA for the CDR3 is TGCGCCAGCAGCTTGTGGCGGGGGCACACAGATACGCAGTATTTT.

The chain couples TRBV24-1 to TRBJ2-7, with 10 bases identical to TRBD1. After removal of 11 bases from V and 2 bases from J, the junction contained 5 bases not matched to a gene. Per the germline V gene, CDR1 is KGHDR and CDR2 is SFDVKD. The CDR3 has 13 residues. CDR3: CAKTGGFTYEQYV. The CDR3 coding sequence is TGTGCCAAGACAGGGGGCTTTACCTACGAGCAGTACGTC.

This chain joins TRBV10-3 and TRBJ2-2; 15 nucleotides line up with TRBD2. The J segment lost 6 bases and the V segment lost 11 bases, leaving 10 bases of the junction unmatched. Germline-derived CDR1 and CDR2 are ENHRY and SYGVKD. CDR3 size: 16 residues. CDR3 loop: CASRTSGGAIAGELFF. CDR3 bases: TGTGCCTCCAGGACTAGCGGGGGGGCCATAGCCGGGGAGCTGTTTTTT.

The chain combines TRBV11-2 with TRBJ2-1; 13 bases fit TRBD2. The CDR3 covers 15 residues. Germline-derived CDR1 and CDR2 are SGHAT and FQNNGV. V was clipped by 5 bases and J by 7 bases; unmatched bases: 5. The CDR3 protein is CASSTGTSGMNEQFF. The CDR3 DNA follows: TGTGCCAGCAGCACCGGGACTAGCGGGATGAATGAGCAGTTCTTC.

The chain employs TRBV9 and TRBJ1-6, with 7 bases matching TRBD1. V was pared by 4 bases and J by 13 bases, with 14 bases of the junction left unmatched. The V gene's germline CDR1 is SGDLS and CDR2 YYNGEE. This CDR3 comprises 15 residues. CDR3 in DNA: TGTGCCAGCAGCCCCATTCCGACAGGGATTCTCCCCCTCCACTTT. This encodes CASSPIPTGILPLHF.

J is TRBJ1-5 and V is TRBV2; perhaps TRBD1 as D (5 bases). This CDR3 has 14 amino acids. The germline gives CDR1 SNHLY, CDR2 FYNNEI. The V end was cut by 1 base, the J end by 7 bases, with 11 bases between. CDR3 protein: CASSEGGVRQPQHF. The CDR3 DNA reads as TGTGCCAGCAGTGAAGGGGGGGTCAGGCAGCCCCAGCATTTT.

This chain joins TRBV21-1 and TRBJ2-1; the DNA was not compared with TRBD2, the D call given in the table. TRBV21-1 is given as a pseudogene. This CDR3 comprises 17 residues. CDR3 loop: CASSSDRGPSGSPEQFF. The DNA for the CDR3 is TGTGCCAGCAGCTCTGATCGGGGTCCTAGCGGGAGCCCTGAGCAGTTCTTC.

The rearrangement joins TRBV6-4 to TRBJ2-3, with TRBD2 matching 14 bases. The CDR3 covers 15 residues. The junction had 3 bases not matched to a gene; V was cut back by 5 bases and J by 5 bases. Per germline, CDR1 MRHNA and CDR2 SNTAGT. The DNA of the CDR3 is TGTGCCAGCAGTAGACTAGCGGGGGGGCAAGATACGCAGTATTTT. It encodes CASSRLAGGQDTQYF.

The chain has TRBV3-1 (or the pseudogene TRBV3-2) and TRBJ2-3; no clear D. Trimming cost V 0 bases and J 6 bases, with 10 bases left between them. Germline-derived CDR1 and CDR2 are LGHDT and YNNKEL (reference sequence). The CDR3 sequence is 14 residues long. DNA of the CDR3: TGTGCCAGCAGCCAAGATTCTGCTAAGGATACGCAGTATTTT. It encodes CASSQDSAKDTQYF.

The CDR3 loop reads CASSQMLSSGLQQYF. In DNA, the CDR3 is TGTGCCAGCAGCCAAATGCTCAGTTCGGGACTACAGCAGTACTTC. V and J are TRBV3-1 (or the pseudogene TRBV3-2) and TRBJ2-7; 7 bases are a match to TRBD2. The junction had 12 bases not matched to a gene; V was cut back by 2 bases and J by 8 bases. The CDR3 runs to 15 residues. Germline V gene data show CDR1 as LGHDT and CDR2 as YNNKEL (reference sequence).

J is TRBJ2-1 and V is TRBV19; 9 bases are shared with TRBD2. In germline, CDR1 is LNHDA, CDR2 SQIVND (reference sequence). The CDR3 runs 15 residues. V trimming: 6 bases; J trimming: 1 base; junction bases outside the gene matches: 4. In DNA form, the CDR3 reads TGTGCCAGTAGGGCGACTAGCGGATCCTACAATGAGCAGTTCTTC. This encodes CASRATSGSYNEQFF.

V usage is TRBV6-5 and J usage is TRBJ2-5, with 7 bases identical to TRBD2. The V and J ends lost 6 bases and 2 bases, in that order; junction bases with no gene match: 9. The germline CDR1 and CDR2 sequences are MNHEY and SVGAGI. CDR3 size: 15 residues. CDR3 nucleotides: TGTGCCAGCAGCCGTGGCGGTAGCGGGCAAGAGACCCAGTACTTC. Translation: CASSRGGSGQETQYF.

This clone was observed a handful of times. This chain joins TRBV11-2 and TRBJ1-3; D is ambiguous. The CDR3 length is 15 residues. V lost 1 base, J lost 0 bases, and 7 bases lay in between. In germline, CDR1 is SGHAT, CDR2 FQNNGV. CDR3 nucleotides: TGTGCCAGCAGCTTAGGGCGGAGCTCTGGAAACACCATATATTTT. Amino acid sequence: CASSLGRSSGNTIYF.

The DNA of the CDR3 is TGCGCCAGCAGCCACGGACAGCACACAGATACGCAGTATTTT. Protein product: CASSHGQHTDTQYF. The chain combines TRBV4-1 with TRBJ2-3; possibly TRBD1 for D (6 bases). Trimming left V 3 bases short and J 2 bases short, with 9 bases between. CDR1 and CDR2 from the germline V gene are MGHRA and YSYEKL. The CDR3 sequence is 14 residues long.

The chain combines TRBV7-9 with TRBJ1-2; D call uncertain. CDR1 and CDR2 from the germline V gene are SEHNR and FQNEAQ (reference sequence). The CDR3 is made up of 15 amino acids. V lost 1 base and J 8 bases, leaving 17 bases between the germline ends. The CDR3 sequence: CASSLDFGRDSGYTF. The DNA for the CDR3 is TGTGCCAGCAGCTTAGATTTTGGGCGGGATAGCGGCTACACCTTC.

Notes on this clone: Compared with germline, one end of the junction differs, possibly owing to a read error. The chain combines TRBV12-3 or TRBV12-4 with TRBJ1-2; tentatively, D is TRBD1 (5 bases). The CDR3 has 13 amino acids. The CDR3 DNA reads TGTGCCAGCAGCTTAGACAGCCTCTATGGCTACACCTTC. Encoded protein: CASSLDSLYGYTF.

This clone came up a few times. The V call is TRBV7-9, the J call TRBJ1-1; TRBD1 matches 8 bases. Trimming took 5 bases from V and 3 from J; bases not matched to a gene: 5. Germline V gives CDR1 SEHNR, CDR2 FQNEAQ (reference sequence). This CDR3 region has 14 residues. In DNA form, the CDR3 reads TGTGCCAGCAGCCTAGGGACAGGAGACACTGAAGCTTTCTTT. Residues: CASSLGTGDTEAFF.

With regard to this clone: Relative to the germline gene, one junction end is altered; a read error may explain this. This chain connects TRBV9 to TRBJ1-2, with 8 nucleotides matching TRBD1. CDR1 is SGDLS and CDR2 is YYNGEE in the germline V gene. This CDR3 spans 13 amino acids. The DNA for the CDR3 is TGTGCCAGCAGCGTCTCCGTGACAGGGGCACAATTCTTC. Translation: CASSVSVTGAQFF.

The chain joins TRBV5-1 to TRBJ1-2; TRBD1 matches at 9 bases. Germline V gene sequence: CDR1 SGHRS, CDR2 YFSETQ. The CDR3 is 15 amino acids. V was clipped by 0 bases and J by 7 bases; unmatched bases: 7. In DNA form, the CDR3 reads TGCGCCAGCAGCTTGGACGGACAGGGGCAGGGTGGCTACACCTTC. Amino acid sequence: CASSLDGQGQGGYTF.

The chain recombines TRBV19 with TRBJ1-1; D gene ambiguous. Trimming removed 5 bases at V and 2 bases at J, with 9 bases between. CDR3 length equals 13 residues. CDR1 LNHDA and CDR2 SQIVND come from the germline V gene (reference sequence). Here the CDR3 DNA reads TGTGCCAGTAGTTCTACAGTAAACACTGAAGCTTTCTTT. Amino acids: CASSSTVNTEAFF.

The rearrangement uses TRBV27 and TRBJ2-7; 14 nucleotides agree with TRBD2. With V trimmed by 5 bases and J by 3 bases, 3 bases remained unmatched. Germline V gene sequence: CDR1 MNHEY, CDR2 SMNVEV (reference sequence). The CDR3 consists of 15 residues. DNA of the CDR3: TGTGCCAGCAGTCAGGGGACTAGCGGGGGCTACGAGCAGTACGTC. It specifies CASSQGTSGGYEQYV.

V usage is TRBV5-5 and J usage is TRBJ1-1; D call uncertain. Deletions cut 1 base from V and 4 bases from J, with 11 bases between. The CDR3 has 14 amino acids. Germline lookup yields CDR1 SGHKS and CDR2 YYEKEE (reference sequence). The CDR3 nucleotides are TGTGCCAGCAGCTTGTCCTCCTTGAGCACTGAAGCTTTCTTT. The encoded protein is CASSLSSLSTEAFF.

Here the CDR3 reads CASSPLDRGPATEAFF. DNA of the CDR3: TGTGCCAGCTCTCCTCTAGACAGGGGGCCTGCCACTGAAGCTTTCTTT. This chain connects TRBV18 to TRBJ1-1; TRBD1 matches at 10 bases. The J segment lost 4 bases and the V segment lost 6 bases, leaving 11 bases of the junction unmatched. This CDR3 comprises 16 residues. Looked up from germline, CDR1 is KGHSH and CDR2 is LQKENI.

The chain has TRBV4-3 and TRBJ2-2, with 7 bases fitting TRBD1. Trimming cost V 1 base and J 4 bases; bases outside gene matches: 0. Per the germline V gene, CDR1 is LGHNA and CDR2 is YSLEER. The CDR3 has 14 amino acids. Written as DNA, the CDR3 is TGCGCCAGCAGCCAAGGGACAGGCACCGGGGAGCTGTTTTTT. This sequence encodes CASSQGTGTGELFF.

The chain couples TRBV5-1 to TRBJ2-7; 10 bases are shared with TRBD2. Germline V lookup: CDR1 SGHRS, CDR2 YFSETQ. J was trimmed by 1 base and V by 0 bases; bases with no gene match: 1. The CDR3 has 15 amino acids. The CDR3 coding sequence is TGCGCCAGCAGCTTGGGACTAGCGGGTTCCTACGAGCAGTACTTC. Encoded protein: CASSLGLAGSYEQYF.

This clone was detected only once. The chain uses TRBV2 and TRBJ2-3; TRBD2 matches at 14 bases. The CDR3 has 16 residues. Germline V gene data show CDR1 as SNHLY and CDR2 as FYNNEI. V shed 4 bases, J shed 3 bases, and the junction held 3 bases outside the gene matches. The DNA for the CDR3 is TGTGCCAGCAGTGGGACTAGCGGGAGGAGGACAGATACGCAGTATTTT. Residues: CASSGTSGRRTDTQYF. Full variable domain (rest looked up from reference TRBV2 and TRBJ2-3): EPEVTQTPSHQVTQMGQEVILRCVPISNHLYFYWYRQILGQKVEFLVSFYNNEISEKSEIFDDQFSVERPDGSNFTLKIRSTKLEDSAMYFCASSGTSGRRTDTQYFGPGTRLTVL.

This chain uses TRBV19 with TRBJ2-3; D is perhaps TRBD1 (6 bases). The ends were cut back, 7 bases at V and 0 bases at J, with 17 bases in the middle. Germline V gene sequence: CDR1 LNHDA, CDR2 SQIVND (reference sequence). This CDR3 contains 16 residues. CDR3 in amino acids: CASTEQGFSSTDTQYF. In nucleotides, the CDR3 is TGTGCCAGTACCGAACAGGGTTTCAGCAGCACAGATACGCAGTATTTT.

The chain recombines TRBV11-3 with TRBJ2-1, with 7 bases identical to TRBD1. This CDR3 is 14 amino acids long. The germline gives CDR1 SGHNT, CDR2 YENEEA. With 1 base clipped from V and 7 bases from J, the junction kept 4 bases outside the gene matches. The CDR3 nucleotides read TGTGCCAGCAGCTTAGGAGGGACAGCAAATGAGCAGTTCTTC. Translated: CASSLGGTANEQFF.

J is TRBJ1-3 and V is TRBV3-1 (or the pseudogene TRBV3-2); 10 nucleotides match TRBD1. Per the germline V gene, CDR1 is LGHDT and CDR2 is YNNKEL (reference sequence). CDR3 length: 16 residues. Trimming cost V 6 bases and J 3 bases; bases outside gene matches: 8. This CDR3 reads CASSPKTGGSGNTIYF. The CDR3 DNA reads TGTGCCAGCAGTCCAAAGACAGGGGGCAGTGGAAACACCATATATTTT.

A remark on this clone: Given a much more abundant clone one base away, this may be a read error. The chain couples TRBV10-3 to TRBJ1-3; D is undetermined. The CDR3 consists of 13 residues. CDR1 is ENHRY, CDR2 SYGVKD, per germline. V was clipped by 3 bases and J by 0 bases, with 3 bases between them. The CDR3 protein is CAISDSSGNTIYF. The DNA for the CDR3 is TGTGCCATCAGTGACAGCTCTGGAAACACCATATATTTT.